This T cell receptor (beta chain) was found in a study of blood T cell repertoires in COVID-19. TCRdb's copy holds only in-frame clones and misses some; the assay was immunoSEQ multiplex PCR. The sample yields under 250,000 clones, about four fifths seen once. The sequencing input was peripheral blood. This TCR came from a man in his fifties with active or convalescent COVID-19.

The CDR3 DNA reads TGTGCCACCAGCAGAGCCGCTCCATTTCTTGACCGGGGGGAAAAAGCTTTCTTT. Translating gives CATSRAAPFLDRGEKAFF. The chain couples TRBV15 to TRBJ1-1, with D tentatively TRBD1 (5 bases). This CDR3 comprises 18 residues. V dropped 1 base and J dropped 9 bases, with 27 bases sitting between them. Germline CDR1 is LNHNV and CDR2 is YYDKDF (reference sequence). Looking up the rest from reference TRBV15 and TRBJ1-1 gives the full variable domain: DAMVIQNPRYQVTQFGKPVTLSCSQTLNHNVMYWYQQKSSQAPKLLFHYYDKDFNNEADTPDNFQSRRPNTSFCFLDIRSPGLGDTAMYLCATSRAAPFLDRGEKAFFGQGTRLTVV.